The 8 T cell receptor beta chains listed next were all sequenced from one sample in a study of blood T cell repertoires in COVID-19. Sequencing was performed with immunoSEQ multiplex PCR; in TCRdb, only in-frame clones are kept and a portion is missing. Here the sample spans 25,000 to 35,000 clones, 84% being singletons. The sample taken for sequencing was peripheral blood. Receptors originate from a man in his 70s with active COVID-19.

This clone was seen only a few times. This chain connects TRBV6-1 to TRBJ1-2, with a tentative D call TRBD1 (6 bases). Germline CDR1 MNHNS, CDR2 SASEGT. The CDR3 has 14 amino acids. V was cut by 1 base and J by 4 bases, with 10 bases left in between. CDR3 sequence (DNA): TGTGCCAGCAGTGAAGTCAGGGGCATCTATGGCTACACCTTC. It encodes CASSEVRGIYGYTF.

The chain uses TRBV7-9 and TRBJ2-3, with 9 bases aligning to TRBD2. In germline, CDR1 is SEHNR, CDR2 FQNEAQ (reference sequence). This CDR3 is built from 16 residues. The ends lost 7 bases at V and 4 bases at J; junction bases unmatched: 12. The CDR3 region has the DNA TGTGCCAGCACCCCCCTCGGCGGGGGGGCGGCAGATACGCAGTATTTT. Amino acid sequence: CASTPLGGGAADTQYF.

The chain has TRBV19 and TRBJ2-1; 12 bases fit TRBD2. The junction had 6 bases not matched to a gene; V was cut back by 2 bases and J by 7 bases. The CDR3 covers 16 residues. The germline V gene has CDR1 LNHDA and CDR2 SQIVND (reference sequence). The CDR3 nucleotides are TGTGCCAGTAGTATAAGTCTAGCGGGGGGGAGGAATGAGCAGTTCTTC. This sequence encodes CASSISLAGGRNEQFF.

The count of this clone is one. The CDR3 coding sequence is TGTGCCAGCAGTTTTTCGGGAGAGTTGGATCAGCCCCAGCATTTT. This sequence encodes CASSFSGELDQPQHF. V usage is TRBV28 and J usage is TRBJ1-5; D gene unclear. Deletions cut 3 bases from V and 5 bases from J, with 14 bases between. CDR1 and CDR2 from the germline V gene are MDHEN and SYDVKM. The CDR3 totals 15 residues.

CDR3 sequence reads: CASSSGTSGANTGELFF. The CDR3 DNA follows: TGTGCCAGTAGTTCCGGGACTAGCGGGGCGAACACCGGGGAGCTGTTTTTT. This chain connects TRBV19 to TRBJ2-2, with TRBD2 matching 13 bases. The V gene's germline CDR1 is LNHDA and CDR2 SQIVND (reference sequence). The CDR3 runs 17 residues. The V segment lost 5 bases and the J segment 0 bases; nucleotides outside the gene matches: 3.

This chain uses TRBV30 with TRBJ1-5, with 8 nucleotides matching TRBD1. V shed 5 bases and J 3 bases; nucleotides not matched to a gene: 3. CDR3 size: 13 residues. Germline V lookup: CDR1 GTSNPN, CDR2 SVGIG (reference sequence). For the CDR3, the DNA is TGTGCCTGGTGGACAGGGAACAATCAGCCCCAGCATTTT. Encoded protein: CAWWTGNNQPQHF.

V gene TRBV13 combines with J gene TRBJ2-7; D may be TRBD1 (5 bases). V was trimmed by 2 bases and J by 5 bases, leaving 13 bases between them. Germline lookup yields CDR1 PRHDT and CDR2 FYEKMQ (reference sequence). This CDR3 region has 14 residues. CDR3 sequence (DNA): TGTGCCAGCAGCTTACTTCAGGGTTCGAACGAGCAGTACTTC. Protein sequence: CASSLLQGSNEQYF.

V usage is TRBV28 and J usage is TRBJ2-7; no reliable D call. The CDR3 is made up of 12 amino acids. The germline CDR1 and CDR2 sequences are MDHEN and SYDVKM. The V and J ends lost 5 bases and 2 bases respectively, with 7 bases between them. CDR3 DNA sequence: TGTGCCAGCAGTATTACACCCTACGAGCAGTACTTC. It is translated as CASSITPYEQYF.